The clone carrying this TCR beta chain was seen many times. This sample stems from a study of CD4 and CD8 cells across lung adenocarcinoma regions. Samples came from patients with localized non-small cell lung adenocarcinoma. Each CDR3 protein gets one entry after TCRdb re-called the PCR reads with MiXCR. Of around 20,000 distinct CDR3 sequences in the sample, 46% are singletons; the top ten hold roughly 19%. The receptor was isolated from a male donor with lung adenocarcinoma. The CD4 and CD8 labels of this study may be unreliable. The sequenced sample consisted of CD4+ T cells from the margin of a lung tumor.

CDR3 residues: CASSLFGQGSVQYF. Written as DNA, the CDR3 is TGTGCCAGCAGTTTATTTGGACAGGGTTCGGTGCAGTACTTC. The rearrangement links TRBV27 to TRBJ2-5, with 8 bases matching TRBD1. V was pared by 1 base and J by 11 bases, with 9 bases of the junction left unmatched. CDR3 length: 14 residues. The germline CDR1 and CDR2 sequences are MNHEY and SMNVEV (reference sequence).